The rows below give T cell receptor beta chains drawn from one sample of a study of beta chain features in type 1 diabetes. TCRdb keeps only in-frame clones here, not all; method: immunoSEQ multiplex PCR. The data contain about 280,000 clones, about 15% of them singletons. Sequencing was done on a sample of naive CD4+ T cells from blood. These receptors were taken from a man aged 18 to 30 with type 1 diabetes. Each CDR3 is given with its conserved first and last residue. Clone size is not always given. Where it is, it says once, few, many or a class for expanded clones.

clone_size: .
j_call: TRBJ1-5
v_call: TRBV19
cdr3_aa: CASSLNRDNYQPQHF

clone_size: many
j_call: TRBJ2-5
v_call: TRBV7-9
cdr3_aa: CATSGPTQYF

clone_size: few
j_call: TRBJ2-2
v_call: TRBV30
cdr3_aa: CASETRGLPANTGELFF

clone_size: few
j_call: TRBJ2-1
v_call: TRBV5-4
cdr3_aa: CASVEGGGRSYNEQFF

clone_size: few
j_call: TRBJ1-1
v_call: TRBV5-1
cdr3_aa: CASSLDRVEAFF

clone_size: .
j_call: TRBJ1-1
v_call: TRBV7-2
cdr3_aa: CASSLDRQGYEAFF

clone_size: .
j_call: TRBJ2-7
v_call: TRBV2
cdr3_aa: CASRERESGEQYF

clone_size: .
j_call: TRBJ2-7
v_call: TRBV5-1
cdr3_aa: CASSSNAEGNEQYF

clone_size: .
j_call: TRBJ1-4
v_call: TRBV2
cdr3_aa: CASKTGIEKLFF

clone_size: .
j_call: TRBJ1-1
v_call: TRBV6-1
cdr3_aa: CASSDRYYEAFF

clone_size: .
j_call: TRBJ1-5
v_call: TRBV6-6
cdr3_aa: CASSTRTALKPQHF

clone_size: few
j_call: TRBJ2-7
v_call: TRBV5-1
cdr3_aa: CASSLGGQDYEQYF

clone_size: .
j_call: TRBJ1-3
v_call: TRBV30
cdr3_aa: CAWSAGGNTIYF

clone_size: .
j_call: TRBJ2-1
v_call: TRBV6-6
cdr3_aa: CASSKQGPLDNEQFF

clone_size: few
j_call: TRBJ2-5
v_call: TRBV19
cdr3_aa: CASSPMAVSETQYF

clone_size: .
j_call: TRBJ1-1
v_call: TRBV7-9
cdr3_aa: CASSLVTGTEAFF

clone_size: few
j_call: TRBJ1-2
v_call: TRBV28
cdr3_aa: CASSRAGQGFSYGYTF

clone_size: few
j_call: TRBJ2-7
v_call: TRBV29-1
cdr3_aa: CSVETYYEQYF

clone_size: few
j_call: TRBJ2-7
v_call: TRBV7-2
cdr3_aa: CASSGGGGGLPYEQYF

clone_size: .
j_call: TRBJ1-5
v_call: TRBV30
cdr3_aa: CAWTPPVEGYSNQPQHF

clone_size: few
j_call: TRBJ2-7
v_call: TRBV5-1
cdr3_aa: CASSQRQGVSEQYF

clone_size: few
j_call: TRBJ1-4
v_call: TRBV2
cdr3_aa: CASSDSQGLNEKLFF

clone_size: few
j_call: TRBJ2-3
v_call: TRBV15
cdr3_aa: CATSPGQHSTDTQYF

clone_size: few
j_call: TRBJ2-5
v_call: TRBV7-2
cdr3_aa: CASSWDSTWWSTQYF

clone_size: .
j_call: TRBJ2-7
v_call: TRBV6-5
cdr3_aa: CASSPPGQGNEQYF

clone_size: .
j_call: TRBJ2-5
v_call: TRBV6-1
cdr3_aa: CASRPVEETQYF

clone_size: few
j_call: TRBJ1-2
v_call: TRBV2
cdr3_aa: CASTIYYGYTF

clone_size: few
j_call: TRBJ1-4
v_call: TRBV9
cdr3_aa: CASSVAGDSTNEKLFF

clone_size: few
j_call: TRBJ1-5
v_call: TRBV30
cdr3_aa: CAWSVRFLGTDRNQPQHF

clone_size: .
j_call: TRBJ2-1
v_call: TRBV5-1
cdr3_aa: CASSGQVSYNEQFF

clone_size: few
j_call: TRBJ1-2
v_call: TRBV30
cdr3_aa: CAWTAGLGNYGYTF

clone_size: few
j_call: TRBJ2-7
v_call: TRBV18
cdr3_aa: CASSPGLAESSYEQYF

clone_size: .
j_call: TRBJ1-5
v_call: TRBV29-1
cdr3_aa: CSVVAGASNQPQHF

clone_size: .
j_call: TRBJ2-1
v_call: TRBV18
cdr3_aa: CASSPPSPGQKQFF

clone_size: .
j_call: TRBJ1-2
v_call: TRBV29-1
cdr3_aa: CSVRQGANGYTF

clone_size: few
j_call: TRBJ1-2
v_call: TRBV15
cdr3_aa: CATSRGQGDHGYTF

clone_size: .
j_call: TRBJ2-7
v_call: TRBV19
cdr3_aa: CASSPTEAGTYEQYF

clone_size: .
j_call: TRBJ2-2
v_call: TRBV6-5
cdr3_aa: CASSLDREPGELFF

clone_size: .
j_call: TRBJ2-5
v_call: TRBV28
cdr3_aa: CASSSSSGGYQETQYF

clone_size: .
j_call: TRBJ1-4
v_call: TRBV30
cdr3_aa: CAWNGGSGSTNEKLFF

clone_size: once
j_call: TRBJ1-2
v_call: TRBV7-2
cdr3_aa: CASSSGGSNYGYTF

clone_size: few
j_call: TRBJ2-1
v_call: TRBV18
cdr3_aa: CASSPASGGASAYNEQFF

clone_size: few
j_call: TRBJ2-1
v_call: TRBV4-1
cdr3_aa: CASSQGLAGGKQFF

clone_size: few
j_call: TRBJ2-7
v_call: TRBV7-2
cdr3_aa: CASSLAGGDSYEQYF

clone_size: .
j_call: TRBJ2-1
v_call: TRBV29-1
cdr3_aa: CSGSGRAYNEQFF

clone_size: few
j_call: TRBJ1-1
v_call: TRBV7-2
cdr3_aa: CASSLAAGTEAFF

clone_size: .
j_call: TRBJ2-4
v_call: TRBV15
cdr3_aa: CATSREQGATKNIQYF

clone_size: .
j_call: TRBJ1-6
v_call: TRBV19
cdr3_aa: CASSIRTDHNSPLHF

clone_size: .
j_call: TRBJ1-2
v_call: TRBV18
cdr3_aa: CASSPNSVGQGKKDTF

clone_size: few
j_call: TRBJ2-5
v_call: TRBV6-6
cdr3_aa: CASSYRTGKVETQYF

clone_size: .
j_call: TRBJ1-1
v_call: TRBV5-4
cdr3_aa: CASSFPGGVEKAFF

clone_size: few
j_call: TRBJ1-2
v_call: TRBV18
cdr3_aa: CASSPPAGGIYGYTF

clone_size: few
j_call: TRBJ2-7
v_call: TRBV7-9
cdr3_aa: CASSFKTGSLYEQYF

clone_size: .
j_call: TRBJ2-1
v_call: TRBV10-3
cdr3_aa: CAISLTAPNEQFF

clone_size: few
j_call: TRBJ2-5
v_call: TRBV25-1
cdr3_aa: CASSATGGRETQYF